The 13 T cell receptor beta chains below were found in one sample sequenced in a study of blood T cell repertoires in COVID-19. TCRdb's copy holds only in-frame clones and misses some; the assay was immunoSEQ multiplex PCR. The sample shows about 400,000 clones, 87% of them seen only once. The sample taken for sequencing was PBMCs or T cells enriched from blood (not recorded which). These receptors were collected from a young woman with acute COVID-19.

J is TRBJ1-1 and V is TRBV11-2; no reliable D call. In germline, CDR1 is SGHAT, CDR2 FQNNGV. Trimming left V 0 bases short and J 2 bases short, with 13 bases between. The CDR3 runs to 16 residues. CDR3: CASSLDRAGFNTEAFF. CDR3 sequence (DNA): TGTGCCAGCAGCTTAGATCGTGCGGGGTTTAACACTGAAGCTTTCTTT.

This clone was recorded a few times. The chain combines TRBV19 with TRBJ1-2; 9 bases are shared with TRBD1. V shed 2 bases, J shed 8 bases, and the junction held 6 bases outside the gene matches. Germline lookup yields CDR1 LNHDA and CDR2 SQIVND (reference sequence). This CDR3 comprises 14 residues. CDR3 sequence: CASSINRDRVGYTF. CDR3 nucleotide sequence: TGTGCCAGTAGTATAAACCGGGACAGGGTCGGCTACACCTTC.

This clone showed up just once. J is TRBJ2-7 and V is TRBV6-5; TRBD1 matches at 8 bases. The CDR3 has 16 amino acids. Germline assignment: CDR1 MNHEY and CDR2 SVGAGI. Trimming took 0 bases from V and 6 from J; bases not matched to a gene: 10. The CDR3 DNA sequence: TGTGCCAGCAGTTACTCGGCAAAAACAGGGGGTAGCGAGCAGTACTTC. Residues: CASSYSAKTGGSEQYF.

CDR3 protein: CASSDSGSGDADTQYF. In nucleotides, the CDR3 is TGCGCCAGCAGTGATTCCGGGAGCGGGGATGCAGATACGCAGTATTTT. The V call is TRBV10-1, the J call TRBJ2-3; 7 bases agree with TRBD2. The CDR3 has 16 residues. Germline CDR1 is WNHNN and CDR2 is SYGVQD (reference sequence). V was clipped by 3 bases and J by 4 bases; unmatched bases: 10.

The chain couples TRBV13 to TRBJ1-2; D perhaps matches TRBD1 (5 bases). This CDR3 comprises 13 residues. Germline V gives CDR1 PRHDT, CDR2 FYEKMQ (reference sequence). Trimming shortened V by 5 bases and J by 8 bases, and 15 bases separated the two germline ends. CDR3 bases: TGTGCCAGCAGCCCGCGGACAATCGAGGGCTACACCTTC. Encoded protein: CASSPRTIEGYTF.

As DNA, the CDR3 is TGCAGCGTTTACGGGGGGGGACAGGGTAATGAAAAACTGTTTTTT. Protein product: CSVYGGGQGNEKLFF. This chain connects TRBV29-1 to TRBJ1-4; 9 bases align to TRBD1. CDR3 size: 15 residues. The V gene end was trimmed by 5 bases and the J gene end by 4 bases; junction bases not matched to a gene: 8. Germline CDR1 reads SQVTM; CDR2 reads ANQGSEA.

V is TRBV5-4 and J is TRBJ1-3, with D maybe TRBD1 (5 bases). Trimming took 0 bases from V and 1 from J, leaving 8 bases between them. The CDR3 is 15 amino acids. Germline loops: CDR1 SGHNT, CDR2 YYREEE (reference sequence). The chain's CDR3 is CASSLDQGSGNTIYF. In DNA form, the CDR3 reads TGTGCCAGCAGCTTGGATCAGGGTTCTGGAAACACCATATATTTT.

This rearrangement joins TRBV12-3 or TRBV12-4 to TRBJ2-7; a weak D match, TRBD2 (5 bases). The CDR3 loop spans 13 amino acids. Trimming removed 6 bases at V and 7 bases at J, with 16 bases between. CDR3 DNA sequence: TGTGCCAGCAGGCCCGTGGGAGCGGCGGAGCAGTACTTC. It is translated as CASRPVGAAEQYF.

V and J are TRBV2 and TRBJ1-5; no reliable D call. Germline-derived CDR1 and CDR2 are SNHLY and FYNNEI. The CDR3 length is 15 residues. Trimming removed 3 bases from V and 3 bases from J, with 12 bases in between. The DNA of the CDR3 is TGTGCCAGCAGTGAGGTTCGGGGATTCAATCAGCCCCAGCATTTT. This encodes CASSEVRGFNQPQHF.

This clone was recorded a few times. The V and J genes are TRBV14 and TRBJ2-1, with a tentative D call TRBD2 (6 bases). The CDR3 totals 14 residues. Deletions cut 6 bases from V and 9 bases from J, with 18 bases between. Per the germline V gene, CDR1 is SGHDN and CDR2 is FVKESK. CDR3 protein: CASRRTTGVAEQFF. Written as DNA, the CDR3 is TGTGCCAGCAGGCGGACTACGGGGGTGGCTGAGCAGTTCTTC.

As for this clone: Other DNA sequences in this specimen translate into the identical CDR3. The J gene is TRBJ1-1, the V gene TRBV19; 7 bases align to TRBD1. There are 14 residues in the CDR3. Trimming at V came to 4 bases and at J to 1 base, leaving 3 bases not matched to a gene. Germline V CDR1 and CDR2: LNHDA, SQIVND (reference sequence). This CDR3 is CASSTGQTNTEAFF. CDR3 nucleotide sequence: TGTGCCAGTAGTACGGGACAGACGAACACTGAAGCTTTCTTT.

V is TRBV29-1 and J is TRBJ2-7; 8 bases are a match to TRBD2. V shed 6 bases, J shed 5 bases, and the junction held 15 bases outside the gene matches. Germline CDR1 SQVTM, CDR2 ANQGSEA. The CDR3 is 15 residues long. The CDR3: CSVSTADSGSHEQYF. The CDR3 DNA sequence: TGCAGCGTCTCAACAGCTGACAGCGGGAGCCACGAGCAGTACTTC.

As DNA, the CDR3 is TGCGCCAGCAGCATAGACATCGCCAGGGGAAATTCACCCCTCCACTTT. As protein: CASSIDIARGNSPLHF. This chain uses TRBV5-1 with TRBJ1-6; maybe TRBD1 (6 bases). The ends were cut back, 4 bases at V and 7 bases at J, with 18 bases in the middle. The germline CDR1 and CDR2 sequences are SGHRS and YFSETQ. This CDR3 is built from 16 residues.